This T cell receptor (beta chain) stems from a study of blood T cell repertoires in COVID-19. Looking at the study overall: Sites in the United States, Italy and Spain provided acute and convalescent COVID-19 samples. From T cells, B-cell-depleted T cells, or PBMCs came the material, which was cDNA or gDNA.

This CDR3 spans 15 amino acids. CDR1 LGHDT and CDR2 YNNKEL come from the germline V gene (reference sequence). Trimming cost V 1 base and J 10 bases; bases outside gene matches: 7. Under the authors' procedure: By means of reference gene primer amplification, nucleated cell counts were estimated. Produced via immunoSEQ multiplex PCR; TCRdb's table is partial and in-frame only. V, J and clone size derive from that table, while D and trimming were established from the DNA sequence. The sample records over 60,000 clones, roughly 90% being singletons. The chain carries TRBV3-1 (or the pseudogene TRBV3-2) and TRBJ1-6, with TRBD1 matching 7 bases. The sample was peripheral blood. The sequence was collected from a man aged 60-69 years with acute or convalescent COVID-19. DNA for the CDR3: TGTGCCAGCAGCCAAGGTTCAGGGGGTGCCTCACCCCTCCACTTT. Amino acids: CASSQGSGGASPLHF.